This T cell receptor beta chain was documented in a study of T cells in localized non-small cell lung cancer. Study-wide points: Appearances in adjacent lung were noted for a median approximately 50 of the top 100 tumor clones. The study sequenced only one region of the tumor. As a result, intratumor heterogeneity could not be excluded and remains possible. Peak T cell clonality was found in uninvolved adjacent lung, exceeding tumor. A higher density of T cells in blood coincided with extended overall survival.

About this clone: The antigen is not known.

The table came from immunoSEQ multiplex PCR; TCRdb's copy has only in-frame clones and leaves some out. The sample carries about 53,000 clones, around 80% recorded once. CDR3 size: 16 residues. V lost 5 bases to trimming and J lost 4 bases; unmatched junction nucleotides: 9. Germline CDR1 SEHNR, CDR2 FQNEAQ (reference sequence). The TCR sequence derives from a man between 35 and 75 years old with stage III lung adenocarcinoma. The J gene is TRBJ2-1, the V gene TRBV7-9; TRBD2 aligns across 9 bases. The sample was peripheral blood mononuclear cells, taken before any cancer treatment. Here the CDR3 reads CASSPEVLAGYNEQFF. The CDR3 DNA reads TGTGCCAGCAGCCCAGAAGTACTAGCGGGTTACAATGAGCAGTTCTTC.